This T cell receptor (beta chain) was recorded in a study of CD8+CD57+ T cells in acquired aplastic anemia. Whole-study context: Yields of DNA that came from sorted CD4+ and CD8+ cells averaged approximately 3.5 ug. Some 10 million reads, on average, were obtained for CD4+ cells from healthy donors. General study results and limits: The CD8+ Simpson's diversity of patients and controls was not significantly different. Patients and controls shared approximately 28 CD8+ CDR3 sequences.

TCR beta VDJ and CDR3 profiling used genomic DNA as template. TCRdb reanalysed the reads using MiXCR and keeps one entry per CDR3 protein. Among more than 40,000 distinct CDR3 sequences listed, over 60% were seen once. This clonotype was observed once. Its antigen is unidentified. The junction shows a germline mismatch at one end, possibly a read error. This TCR was recovered from a human donor in good health, serving as a control. The sample consisted of sorted CD4+, CD8+, or CD8+CD57+ T cells (not recorded which) from PBMCs.

CDR3 sequence: CASSDGTSGSTGELFF. The CDR3 bases are TGTGCCAGCAGTGACGGAACTAGCGGGAGCACCGGGGAGCTGTTTTTT. J is TRBJ2-2 and V is TRBV10-3; 11 bases are shared with TRBD2. The CDR3 has 16 amino acids. The germline V gene has CDR1 ENHRY and CDR2 SYGVKD.